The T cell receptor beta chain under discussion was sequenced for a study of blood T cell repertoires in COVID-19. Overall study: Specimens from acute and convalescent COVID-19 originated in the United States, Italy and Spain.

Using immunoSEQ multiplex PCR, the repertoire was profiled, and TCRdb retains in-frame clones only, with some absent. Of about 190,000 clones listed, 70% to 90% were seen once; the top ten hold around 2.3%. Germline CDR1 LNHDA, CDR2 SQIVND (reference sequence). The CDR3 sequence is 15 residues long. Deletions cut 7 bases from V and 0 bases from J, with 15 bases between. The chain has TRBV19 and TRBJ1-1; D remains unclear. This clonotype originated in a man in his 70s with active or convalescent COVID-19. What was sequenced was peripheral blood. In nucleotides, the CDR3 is TGTGCCAGTACCACGAGAGGTTTCCTGAACACTGAAGCTTTCTTT. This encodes CASTTRGFLNTEAFF.